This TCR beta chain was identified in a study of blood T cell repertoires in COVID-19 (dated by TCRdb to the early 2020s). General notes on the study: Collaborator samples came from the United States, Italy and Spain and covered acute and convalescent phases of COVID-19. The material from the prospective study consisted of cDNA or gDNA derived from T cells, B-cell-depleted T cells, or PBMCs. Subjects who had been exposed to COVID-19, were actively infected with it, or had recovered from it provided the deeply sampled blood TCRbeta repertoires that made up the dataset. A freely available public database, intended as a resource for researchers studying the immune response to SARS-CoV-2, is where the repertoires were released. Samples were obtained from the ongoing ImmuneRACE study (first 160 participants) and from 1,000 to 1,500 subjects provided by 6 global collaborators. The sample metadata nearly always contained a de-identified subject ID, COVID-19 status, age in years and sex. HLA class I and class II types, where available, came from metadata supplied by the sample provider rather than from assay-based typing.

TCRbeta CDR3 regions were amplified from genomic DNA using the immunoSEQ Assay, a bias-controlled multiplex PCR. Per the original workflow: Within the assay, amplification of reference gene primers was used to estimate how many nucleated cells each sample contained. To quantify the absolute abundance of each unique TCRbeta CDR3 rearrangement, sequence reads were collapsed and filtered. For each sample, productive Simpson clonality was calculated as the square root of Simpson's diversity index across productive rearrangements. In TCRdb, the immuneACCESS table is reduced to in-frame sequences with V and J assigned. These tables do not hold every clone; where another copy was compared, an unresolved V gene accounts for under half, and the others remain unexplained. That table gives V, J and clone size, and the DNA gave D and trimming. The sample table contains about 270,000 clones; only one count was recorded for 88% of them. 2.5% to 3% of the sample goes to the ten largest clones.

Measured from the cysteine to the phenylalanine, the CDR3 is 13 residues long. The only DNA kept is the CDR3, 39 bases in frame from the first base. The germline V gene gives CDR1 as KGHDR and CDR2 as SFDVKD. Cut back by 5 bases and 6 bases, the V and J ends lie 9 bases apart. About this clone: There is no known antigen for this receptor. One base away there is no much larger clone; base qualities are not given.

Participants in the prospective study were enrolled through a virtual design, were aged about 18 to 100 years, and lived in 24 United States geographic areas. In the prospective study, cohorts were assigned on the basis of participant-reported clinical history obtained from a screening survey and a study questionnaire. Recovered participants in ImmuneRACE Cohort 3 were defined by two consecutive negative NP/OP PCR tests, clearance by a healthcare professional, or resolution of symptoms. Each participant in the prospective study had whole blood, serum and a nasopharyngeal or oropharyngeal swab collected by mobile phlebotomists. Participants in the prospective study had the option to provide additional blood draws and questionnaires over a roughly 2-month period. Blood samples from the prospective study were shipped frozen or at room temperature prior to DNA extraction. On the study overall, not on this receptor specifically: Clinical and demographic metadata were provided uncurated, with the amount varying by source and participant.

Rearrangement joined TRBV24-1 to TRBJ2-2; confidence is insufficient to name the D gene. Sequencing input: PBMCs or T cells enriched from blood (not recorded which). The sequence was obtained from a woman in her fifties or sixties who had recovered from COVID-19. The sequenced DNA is TGTGCCACCAGTGGGGCCCCACCCGGGGAGCTGTTTTTT. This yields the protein CATSGAPPGELFF.